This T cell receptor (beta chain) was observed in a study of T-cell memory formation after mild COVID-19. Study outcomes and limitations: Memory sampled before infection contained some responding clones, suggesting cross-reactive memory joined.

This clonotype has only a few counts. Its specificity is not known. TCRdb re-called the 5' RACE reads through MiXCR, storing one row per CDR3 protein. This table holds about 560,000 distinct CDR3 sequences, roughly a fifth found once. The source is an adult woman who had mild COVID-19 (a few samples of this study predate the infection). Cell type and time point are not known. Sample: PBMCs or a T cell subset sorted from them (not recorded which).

The DNA of the CDR3 is TGCAGTGCCGCGACAGGGAACATTCAGTACTTC. As protein: CSAATGNIQYF. This chain links TRBV20-1 with TRBJ2-4; 7 bases are a match to TRBD1. The CDR3 extends over 11 amino acids. Germline values: CDR1 DFQATT, CDR2 SNEGSKA (reference sequence). Trimming at V came to 6 bases and at J to 7 bases, leaving 3 bases not matched to a gene.